This record covers a single T cell receptor beta chain. In the source study's methods: Amplified reference gene primers provided the basis for estimating nucleated cell counts. Here immunoSEQ multiplex PCR was the method, and the copy in TCRdb shows in-frame clones only, minus some. V, J and clone size reflect that table, while D and trimming were determined from the DNA. In the table there are fewer than 350,000 clones, about four fifths of which are singletons. The sample comes from a study of blood T cell repertoires in COVID-19. Overall study context: The cDNA or gDNA used as material had been derived from T cells, B-cell-depleted T cells, or PBMCs.

Trimming cost V 4 bases and J 0 bases; bases outside gene matches: 3. Germline assignment: CDR1 KGHSH and CDR2 LQKENI. This CDR3 spans 15 amino acids. The V and J genes are TRBV18 and TRBJ1-3, with TRBD1 identical over 7 bases. This receptor was obtained from an older woman with active or convalescent COVID-19. The source material was peripheral blood. CDR3 protein: CASSRGQVSGNTIYF. CDR3 sequence (DNA): TGTGCCAGCTCACGAGGACAGGTCTCTGGAAACACCATATATTTT.